This record concerns one T cell receptor (beta chain) sequence. What it binds is not known. The record originates from a study of T cells in localized non-small cell lung cancer. TCRdb's table, derived via immunoSEQ multiplex PCR, lists solely in-frame clones and lacks some. The sample holds approximately 15,000 clones, roughly 85% seen once. The study's findings and limits: Sequencing was restricted to one tumor region; therefore, heterogeneity remains possible. Peak T cell clonality was found in uninvolved adjacent lung, exceeding tumor.

Germline loops: CDR1 SGHRS, CDR2 YFSETQ. V was cut by 4 bases and J by 8 bases, with 18 bases left in between. This CDR3 is 15 amino acids long. The receptor comes from a woman between 35 and 75 years old with stage I lung adenocarcinoma. The rearrangement uses TRBV5-1 and TRBJ1-4; the D gene is possibly TRBD1 (6 bases). Material: peripheral blood, obtained before any cancer treatment. This chain's CDR3 is CASSLGWGRDEKLFF. In DNA form, the CDR3 reads TGCGCCAGCAGCCTGGGCTGGGGGCGCGACGAAAAACTGTTTTTT.